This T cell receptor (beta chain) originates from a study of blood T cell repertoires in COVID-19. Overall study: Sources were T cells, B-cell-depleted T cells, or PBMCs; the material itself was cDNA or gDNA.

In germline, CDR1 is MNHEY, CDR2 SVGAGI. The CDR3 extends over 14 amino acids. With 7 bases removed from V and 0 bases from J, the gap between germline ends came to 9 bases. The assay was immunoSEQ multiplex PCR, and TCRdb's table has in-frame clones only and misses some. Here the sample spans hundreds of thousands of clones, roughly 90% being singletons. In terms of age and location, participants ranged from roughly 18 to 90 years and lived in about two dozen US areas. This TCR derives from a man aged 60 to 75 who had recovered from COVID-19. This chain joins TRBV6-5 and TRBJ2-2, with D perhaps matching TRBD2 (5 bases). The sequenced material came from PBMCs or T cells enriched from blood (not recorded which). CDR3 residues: CASTRAANTGELFF. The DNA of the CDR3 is TGTGCCAGCACCAGAGCGGCGAACACCGGGGAGCTGTTTTTT.